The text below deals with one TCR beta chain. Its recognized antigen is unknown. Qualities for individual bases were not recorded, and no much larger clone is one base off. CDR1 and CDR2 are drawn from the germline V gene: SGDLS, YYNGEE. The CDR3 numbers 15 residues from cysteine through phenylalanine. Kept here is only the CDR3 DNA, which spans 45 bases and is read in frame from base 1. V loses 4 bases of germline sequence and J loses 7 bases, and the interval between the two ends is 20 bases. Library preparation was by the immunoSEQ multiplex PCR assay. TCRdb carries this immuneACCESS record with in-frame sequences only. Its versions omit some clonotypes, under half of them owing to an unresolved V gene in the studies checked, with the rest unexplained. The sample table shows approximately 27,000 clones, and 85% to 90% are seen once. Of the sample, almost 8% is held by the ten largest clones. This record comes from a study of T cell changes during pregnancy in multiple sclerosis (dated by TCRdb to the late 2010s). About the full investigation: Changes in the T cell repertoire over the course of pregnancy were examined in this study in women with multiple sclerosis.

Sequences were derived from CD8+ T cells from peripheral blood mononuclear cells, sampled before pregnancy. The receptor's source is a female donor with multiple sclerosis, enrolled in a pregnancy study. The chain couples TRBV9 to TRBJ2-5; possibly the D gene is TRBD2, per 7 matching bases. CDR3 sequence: CASSSRGGAEGTQYF. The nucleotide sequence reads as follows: TGTGCCAGCAGCAGCCGAGGGGGGGCCGAAGGGACCCAGTACTTC.